The rows below give T cell receptor beta chains drawn from one sample of a study. TCRdb analysed the RT-PCR reads with MiXCR anew, one entry per CDR3 protein. The sample carries 550,000 to 750,000 distinct CDR3 sequences, over 12% recorded once. The source material was memory CD4+ T cells from blood. The source of these receptors is a female donor in good health, serving as a healthy control. The CDR3 runs from the conserved cysteine through the conserved F or W.

>TRBV7-2
CASSLAEAYEQYF
>TRBV7-3
CASSLTGGENTEAFF
>TRBV7-2
CASSLEVGGYTF
>TRBV5-5
CASSLTWTGYNEQFF
>TRBV20-1
CSAKDRGALHGYTF
>TRBV27
CASSLLPDRGEAFF
>TRBV9
CASSVRATGQNTEAFF
>TRBV19
CASSIRSSEQFF
>TRBV12-3/TRBV12-4
CASSFDRVTDTQYF
>TRBV9
CASSTAAGELFF